A single sample is the source of the 7 T cell receptor beta chains below, sequenced in a study of cytomegalovirus exposure and HLA in healthy donors. Use of 60 Vbeta and 13 Jbeta primers characterized the PCR. TCRdb's copy holds only in-frame clones and misses some; the assay was immunoSEQ multiplex PCR. The repertoire holds about 190,000 clones, just under 75% seen once, with 2.5% to 4% in the top ten. Sequencing was performed on PBMCs. The receptors derive from a woman aged 30 to 39 in good health and CMV-seropositive.

The chain links TRBV27 to TRBJ2-3; TRBD2 matches 10 bases. The trim removed 6 bases at V and 6 bases at J, leaving 15 bases unmatched. Germline-derived CDR1 and CDR2 are MNHEY and SMNVEV (reference sequence). The CDR3 is 17 amino acids. The CDR3 region is CASSSYSGRRIADTQYF. DNA for the CDR3: TGTGCCAGCAGCTCCTATAGCGGGAGGCGCATAGCGGATACGCAGTATTTT.

V gene TRBV6-5 combines with J gene TRBJ2-7; the match to TRBD2 covers 8 bases. This CDR3 spans 16 amino acids. Trimming cost V 0 bases and J 2 bases; bases outside gene matches: 6. Germline CDR1 is MNHEY and CDR2 is SVGAGI. The CDR3 region is CASSYSFAGGTYEQYF. The DNA of the CDR3 is TGTGCCAGCAGTTACTCGTTTGCGGGAGGCACCTACGAGCAGTACTTC.

Regarding this clone: Other DNA sequences in this sample translate to the same CDR3. The CDR3 spells CASRPGTDYEQYF. The CDR3, as DNA: TGTGCCAGCAGGCCCGGGACTGACTACGAGCAGTACTTC. The chain combines TRBV6-5 with TRBJ2-7, with TRBD2 as a possible D gene (6 bases). V dropped 6 bases and J dropped 3 bases, with 12 bases sitting between them. Looked up from germline, CDR1 is MNHEY and CDR2 is SVGAGI. The CDR3 totals 13 residues.

V is TRBV25-1 and J is TRBJ2-7; D unclear. V lost 2 bases and J lost 2, with 7 bases in between. Germline V CDR1 and CDR2: MGHDK, SYGVNS. This CDR3 comprises 13 residues. CDR3 sequence (DNA): TGTGCCAGCAGTGAAGGGCTTACCTACGAGCAGTACTTC. Translation gives CASSEGLTYEQYF.

The V call is TRBV2, the J call TRBJ2-3; 7 nucleotides align to TRBD2. CDR1 is SNHLY and CDR2 is FYNNEI in the germline V gene. The V gene end was trimmed by 9 bases and the J gene end by 2 bases; junction bases not matched to a gene: 5. This CDR3 has 13 amino acids. The CDR3 loop is CASGGGDTDTQYF. In DNA, the CDR3 is TGTGCCAGTGGCGGGGGAGACACAGATACGCAGTATTTT.

V and J are TRBV11-2 and TRBJ1-4; D call uncertain. Germline assignment: CDR1 SGHAT and CDR2 FQNNGV. The length of the CDR3 is 14 residues. V lost 3 bases and J lost 9, with 14 bases in between. The CDR3 region has the DNA TGTGCCAGCAGCTTGTCGGACGGAGGGCAAAAACTGTTTTTT. Protein sequence: CASSLSDGGQKLFF.

The chain combines TRBV7-2 with TRBJ1-5, with a tentative D call TRBD1 (5 bases). CDR3 size: 17 residues. Trimming took off 3 bases at V and 1 base at J, with 16 bases between the two ends. The germline gives CDR1 SGHTA, CDR2 FQGNSA. The CDR3 reads CASSLSIGASSNQPQHF. The CDR3 region has the DNA TGTGCCAGCAGCTTGAGCATAGGGGCGTCGAGCAATCAGCCCCAGCATTTT.